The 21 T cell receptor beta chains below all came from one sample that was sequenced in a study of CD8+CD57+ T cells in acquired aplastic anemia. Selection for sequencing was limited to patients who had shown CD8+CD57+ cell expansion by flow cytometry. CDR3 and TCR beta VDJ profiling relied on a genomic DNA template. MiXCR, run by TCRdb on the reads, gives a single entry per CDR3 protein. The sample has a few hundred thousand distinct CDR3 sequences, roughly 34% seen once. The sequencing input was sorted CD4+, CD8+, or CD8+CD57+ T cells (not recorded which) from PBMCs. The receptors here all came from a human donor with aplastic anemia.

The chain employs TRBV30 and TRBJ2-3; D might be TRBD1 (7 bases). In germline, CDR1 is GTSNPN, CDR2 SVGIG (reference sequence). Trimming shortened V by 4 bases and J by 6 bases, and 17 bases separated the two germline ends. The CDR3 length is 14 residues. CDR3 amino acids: CAWTRGTVTDTQYF. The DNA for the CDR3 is TGTGCCTGGACACGGGGGACAGTCACCGATACGCAGTATTTT.

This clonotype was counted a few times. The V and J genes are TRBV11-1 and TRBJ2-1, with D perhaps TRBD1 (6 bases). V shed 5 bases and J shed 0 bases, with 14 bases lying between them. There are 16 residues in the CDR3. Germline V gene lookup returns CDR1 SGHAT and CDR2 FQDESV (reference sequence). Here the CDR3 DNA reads TGTGCCAGCAGCCTATCAGGGGCTGGCTCCTACAATGAGCAGTTCTTC. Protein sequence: CASSLSGAGSYNEQFF.

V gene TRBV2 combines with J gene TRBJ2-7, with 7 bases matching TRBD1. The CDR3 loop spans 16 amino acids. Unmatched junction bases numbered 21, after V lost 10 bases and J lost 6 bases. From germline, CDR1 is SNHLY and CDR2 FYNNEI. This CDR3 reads CAISVSLRSGTVEQYF. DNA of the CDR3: TGTGCCATCAGCGTGTCTCTAAGGTCCGGGACAGTCGAGCAGTACTTC.

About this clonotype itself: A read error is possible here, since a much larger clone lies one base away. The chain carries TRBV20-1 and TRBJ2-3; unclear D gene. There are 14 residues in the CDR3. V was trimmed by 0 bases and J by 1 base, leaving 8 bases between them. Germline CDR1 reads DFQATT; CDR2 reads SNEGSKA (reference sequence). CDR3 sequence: CSARDPTRTDTQYF. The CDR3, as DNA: TGCAGTGCTAGAGATCCGACCCGCACAGATACGCAGTATTTT.

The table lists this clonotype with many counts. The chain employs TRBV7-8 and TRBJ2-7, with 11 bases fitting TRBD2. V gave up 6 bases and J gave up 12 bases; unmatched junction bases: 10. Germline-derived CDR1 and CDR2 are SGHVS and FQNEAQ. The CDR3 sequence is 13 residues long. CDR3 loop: CASSTSGSYPRYF. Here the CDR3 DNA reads TGTGCCAGCAGTACTAGCGGGAGTTACCCTCGGTACTTC.

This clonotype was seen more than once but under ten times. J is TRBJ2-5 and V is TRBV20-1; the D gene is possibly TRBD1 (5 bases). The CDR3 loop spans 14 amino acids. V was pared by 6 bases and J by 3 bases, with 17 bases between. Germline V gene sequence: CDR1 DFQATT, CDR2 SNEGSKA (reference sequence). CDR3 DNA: TGCAGTGCAACTTTTCTAGACAGAGAAGAGACCCAGTACTTC. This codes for CSATFLDREETQYF.

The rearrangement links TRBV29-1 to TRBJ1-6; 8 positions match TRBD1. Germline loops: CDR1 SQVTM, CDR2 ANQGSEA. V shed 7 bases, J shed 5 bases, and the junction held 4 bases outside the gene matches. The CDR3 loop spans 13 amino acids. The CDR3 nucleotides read TGCAGCGCGCAGACAGGGGATAATTCACCCCTCCACTTT. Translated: CSAQTGDNSPLHF.

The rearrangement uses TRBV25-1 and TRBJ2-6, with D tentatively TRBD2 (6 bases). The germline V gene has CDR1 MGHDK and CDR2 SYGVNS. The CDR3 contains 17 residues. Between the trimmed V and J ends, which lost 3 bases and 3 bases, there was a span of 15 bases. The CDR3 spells CASSDKWREVGANVLTF. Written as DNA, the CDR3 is TGTGCCAGCAGTGATAAGTGGAGGGAAGTTGGGGCCAACGTCCTGACTTTC. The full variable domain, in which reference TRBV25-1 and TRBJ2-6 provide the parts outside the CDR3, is EADIYQTPRYLVIGTGKKITLECSQTMGHDKMYWYQQDPGMELHLIHYSYGVNSTEKGDLSSESTVSRIRTEHFPLTLESARPSHTSQYLCASSDKWREVGANVLTFGAGSRLTVL.

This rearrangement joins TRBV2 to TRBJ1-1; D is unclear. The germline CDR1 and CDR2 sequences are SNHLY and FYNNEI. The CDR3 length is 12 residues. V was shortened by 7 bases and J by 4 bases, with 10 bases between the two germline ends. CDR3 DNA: TGTGCCAGCACGTGGGGATTCACTGAAGCTTTCTTT. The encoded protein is CASTWGFTEAFF.

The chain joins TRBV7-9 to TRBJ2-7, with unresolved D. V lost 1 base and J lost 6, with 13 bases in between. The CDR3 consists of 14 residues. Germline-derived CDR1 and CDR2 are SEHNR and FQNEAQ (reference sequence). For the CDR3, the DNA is TGTGCCAGCAGCTTAGGTCCTAGTTTAGCCGAGCAGTACTTC. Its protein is CASSLGPSLAEQYF.

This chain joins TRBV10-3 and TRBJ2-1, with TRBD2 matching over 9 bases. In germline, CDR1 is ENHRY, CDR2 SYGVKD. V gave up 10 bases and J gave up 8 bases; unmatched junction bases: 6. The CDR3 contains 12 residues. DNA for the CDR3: TGTGCCACCGCGGGGGGGGGGGATGAGCAGTTCTTC. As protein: CATAGGGDEQFF.

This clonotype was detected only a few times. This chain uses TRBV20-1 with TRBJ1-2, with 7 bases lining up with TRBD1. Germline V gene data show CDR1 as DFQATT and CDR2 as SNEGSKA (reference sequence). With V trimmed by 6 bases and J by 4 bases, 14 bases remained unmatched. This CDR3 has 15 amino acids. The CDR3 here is CSASMILQGFYGYTF. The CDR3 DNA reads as TGCAGTGCCAGTATGATATTACAGGGGTTCTATGGCTACACCTTC.

The CDR3 nucleotides read TGCGCCAGCAGTCTCCGGGACCAAACTGGCTACACCTTC. Residues: CASSLRDQTGYTF. This sequence joins TRBV5-1 and TRBJ1-2; TRBD1 might be the D (5 bases). Germline V CDR1 and CDR2: SGHRS, YFSETQ. V was trimmed by 5 bases and J by 7 bases, leaving 15 bases between them. The CDR3 is made up of 13 amino acids.

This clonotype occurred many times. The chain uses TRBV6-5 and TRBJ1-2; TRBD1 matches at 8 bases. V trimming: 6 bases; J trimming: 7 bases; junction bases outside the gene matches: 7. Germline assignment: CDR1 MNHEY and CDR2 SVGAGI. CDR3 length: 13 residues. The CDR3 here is CASRFGQGGGYTF. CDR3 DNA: TGTGCCAGCAGATTCGGACAGGGTGGTGGCTACACCTTC.

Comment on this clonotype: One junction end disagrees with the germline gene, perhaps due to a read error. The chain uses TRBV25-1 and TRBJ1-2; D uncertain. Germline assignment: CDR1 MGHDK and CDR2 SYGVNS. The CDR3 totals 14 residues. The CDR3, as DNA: TGTGCCAGCAGCTTCTTCGCGCACCGGGATGGCTACATCTTC. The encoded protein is CASSFFAHRDGYIF.

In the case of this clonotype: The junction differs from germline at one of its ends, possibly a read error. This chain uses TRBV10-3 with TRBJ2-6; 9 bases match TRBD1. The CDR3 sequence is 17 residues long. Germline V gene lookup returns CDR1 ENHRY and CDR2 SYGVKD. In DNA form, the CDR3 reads TGTGCCAGCAGTCGGACAGGGGTTGGCGGCGGGGCCAACGTCCTGACTTTC. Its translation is CASSRTGVGGGANVLTF.

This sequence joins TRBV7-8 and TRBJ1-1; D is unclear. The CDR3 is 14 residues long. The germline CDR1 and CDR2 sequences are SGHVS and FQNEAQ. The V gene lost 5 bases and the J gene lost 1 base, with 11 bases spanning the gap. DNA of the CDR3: TGTGCCAGCAGCCCCGCCGGTCAGAACACTGAAGCTTTCTTT. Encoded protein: CASSPAGQNTEAFF.

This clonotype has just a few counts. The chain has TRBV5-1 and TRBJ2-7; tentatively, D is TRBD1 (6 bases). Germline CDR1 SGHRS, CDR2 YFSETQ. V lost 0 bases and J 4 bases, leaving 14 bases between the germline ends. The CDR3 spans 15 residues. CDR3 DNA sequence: TGCGCCAGCAGCTTGGACCCGGGACAACGATACGAGCAGTACTTC. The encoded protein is CASSLDPGQRYEQYF.

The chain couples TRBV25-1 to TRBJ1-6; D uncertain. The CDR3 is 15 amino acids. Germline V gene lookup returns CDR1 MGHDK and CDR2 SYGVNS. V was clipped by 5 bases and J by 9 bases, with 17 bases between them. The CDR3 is CASSSWTVQGSPLHF. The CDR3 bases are TGTGCCAGCAGTTCCTGGACGGTCCAAGGTTCACCCCTCCACTTT.

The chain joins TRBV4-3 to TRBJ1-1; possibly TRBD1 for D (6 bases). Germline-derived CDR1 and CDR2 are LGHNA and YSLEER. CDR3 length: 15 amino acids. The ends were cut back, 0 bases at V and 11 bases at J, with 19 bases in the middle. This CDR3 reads CASSQDYSPTGLAFF. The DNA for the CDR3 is TGCGCCAGCAGCCAAGACTACTCACCGACAGGTCTGGCTTTCTTT.

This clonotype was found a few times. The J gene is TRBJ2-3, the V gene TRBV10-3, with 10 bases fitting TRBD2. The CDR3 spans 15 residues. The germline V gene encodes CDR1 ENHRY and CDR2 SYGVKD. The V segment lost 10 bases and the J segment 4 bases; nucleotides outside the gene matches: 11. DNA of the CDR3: TGTGCCAGCAGGGGGGAAGCGGGGGGGTCAGATACGCAGTATTTT. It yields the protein CASRGEAGGSDTQYF.